Listed below are T cell receptor beta chains from one sample, sequenced in a study of T cells in Graves' hyperthyroidism and ophthalmopathy. MiXCR, run by TCRdb on the multiplex PCR reads, gives a single entry per CDR3 protein. The data hold 550,000 to 700,000 distinct CDR3 sequences, with roughly 50% observed a single time. The specimen was peripheral blood or thyroid tissue (not recorded which). These TCRs come from an adult woman with Graves' disease, either hyperthyroidism or ophthalmopathy (not recorded which). CDR3s include the opening cysteine and the closing phenylalanine or tryptophan. The D gene is left open where the match is weak. Only some rows state a clone size, as once, few, many or a class for expanded clones.

abundance: few
d_gene: TRBD2
j_gene: TRBJ2-5
v_gene: TRBV7-8
CDR3aa: CASSRPGLAQETQYF
CDR3nt: TGTGCCAGCAGCAGGCCGGGACTAGCGCAGGAGACCCAGTACTTC

abundance: many
d_gene: NA
j_gene: TRBJ1-3
v_gene: TRBV29-1
CDR3aa: CSVDSQRDSGNTIYF
CDR3nt: TGCAGCGTTGATTCACAGCGAGACTCTGGAAACACCATATATTTT

abundance: many
d_gene: NA
j_gene: TRBJ2-2
v_gene: TRBV5-4
CDR3aa: CASSLGFRGRATGELFF
CDR3nt: TGTGCCAGCAGCTTGGGGTTTAGGGGGAGGGCCACCGGGGAGCTGTTTTTT

abundance: NA
d_gene: NA
j_gene: TRBJ1-6
v_gene: TRBV7-2
CDR3aa: CASSPHSSWDSPLHF
CDR3nt: TGTGCCAGCAGCCCCCACTCATCGTGGGATTCACCCCTCCACTTT

abundance: many
d_gene: NA
j_gene: TRBJ2-7
v_gene: TRBV7-9
CDR3aa: CASSSPLNHEQYF
CDR3nt: TGTGCCAGCAGCTCTCCGCTCAACCACGAGCAGTACTTC

abundance: NA
d_gene: NA
j_gene: TRBJ1-4
v_gene: TRBV7-2
CDR3aa: CASSLDSNEKLFF
CDR3nt: TGTGCCAGCAGCCTGGACTCTAATGAAAAACTGTTTTTT

abundance: NA
d_gene: NA
j_gene: TRBJ2-3
v_gene: TRBV5-1
CDR3aa: CASSRSGGRTDTQYF
CDR3nt: TGCGCCAGCAGCAGGTCGGGCGGACGCACAGATACGCAGTATTTT

abundance: NA
d_gene: NA
j_gene: TRBJ2-7
v_gene: TRBV4-1
CDR3aa: CASSQDLGGYYEQYF
CDR3nt: TGCGCCAGCAGCCAAGATCTTGGGGGCTACTACGAGCAGTACTTC

abundance: NA
d_gene: NA
j_gene: TRBJ2-2
v_gene: TRBV7-2
CDR3aa: CASSLYTSTGELFF
CDR3nt: TGTGCCAGCAGCTTGTACACCTCCACCGGGGAGCTGTTTTTT

abundance: once
d_gene: NA
j_gene: TRBJ2-2
v_gene: TRBV7-9
CDR3aa: CASSLAEGWGTGELFF
CDR3nt: TGTGCCAGCAGTCTCGCTGAGGGATGGGGCACCGGGGAGCTGTTTTTT

abundance: NA
d_gene: TRBD1
j_gene: TRBJ1-1
v_gene: TRBV29-1
CDR3aa: CSSGQGYTEAFF
CDR3nt: TGCAGCTCGGGACAGGGCTACACTGAAGCTTTCTTT

abundance: NA
d_gene: NA
j_gene: TRBJ2-5
v_gene: TRBV6-6
CDR3aa: CASSDQGTGETQYF
CDR3nt: TGTGCCAGCAGTGACCAGGGTACTGGGGAGACCCAGTACTTC

abundance: many
d_gene: NA
j_gene: TRBJ1-2
v_gene: TRBV10-2
CDR3aa: CASAPDRSSYGYTF
CDR3nt: TGCGCCAGCGCTCCCGACAGGAGTTCCTATGGCTACACCTTC

abundance: NA
d_gene: NA
j_gene: TRBJ2-5
v_gene: TRBV4-1
CDR3aa: CASSQERAGQETQYF
CDR3nt: TGCGCCAGCAGCCAAGAGAGGGCAGGGCAAGAGACCCAGTACTTC

abundance: NA
d_gene: NA
j_gene: TRBJ2-7
v_gene: TRBV6-2/TRBV6-3
CDR3aa: CASTLSGGISYEQYF
CDR3nt: TGTGCCAGCACTCTATCCGGAGGGATCTCCTACGAGCAGTACTTC

abundance: many
d_gene: NA
j_gene: TRBJ2-5
v_gene: TRBV7-9
CDR3aa: CASSPGTKRWETQYF
CDR3nt: TGTGCCAGCAGCCCCGGGACAAAACGGTGGGAGACCCAGTACTTC

abundance: many
d_gene: NA
j_gene: TRBJ1-2
v_gene: TRBV20-1
CDR3aa: CSREEGYGYTF
CDR3nt: TGCAGCCGAGAGGAGGGGTATGGCTACACCTTC

abundance: once
d_gene: TRBD1
j_gene: TRBJ1-2
v_gene: TRBV9
CDR3aa: CASSPTSGGLWYGYTF
CDR3nt: TGTGCCAGCAGCCCAACCTCAGGGGGGCTATGGTATGGCTACACCTTC

abundance: NA
d_gene: NA
j_gene: TRBJ2-6
v_gene: TRBV2
CDR3aa: CARQSFVGANVLTF
CDR3nt: TGTGCCAGGCAGTCTTTTGTGGGGGCCAACGTCCTGACTTTC

abundance: once
d_gene: NA
j_gene: TRBJ2-7
v_gene: TRBV5-1
CDR3aa: CASSLRTSTYEQYF
CDR3nt: TGCGCCAGCAGCTTGCGGACATCCACCTACGAGCAGTACTTC

abundance: many
d_gene: NA
j_gene: TRBJ2-7
v_gene: TRBV12-3/TRBV12-4
CDR3aa: CASSLRDGLYEQYF
CDR3nt: TGTGCCAGCAGTTTAAGGGACGGCCTATACGAGCAGTACTTC

abundance: NA
d_gene: NA
j_gene: TRBJ2-3
v_gene: TRBV10-3
CDR3aa: CAISDGSISTDTQYF
CDR3nt: TGTGCCATCAGTGATGGGAGTATTAGCACAGATACGCAGTATTTT